In its sample, the clone carrying this T cell receptor beta chain was seen a few times. Its specificity is not known. Via the markers CD45RO/CCR7/CD25/CD127/CD95/CD27, stem cell-like memory, regulatory, central memory and naive CD4+ cells were sorted. V lost 8 bases, J lost 5 bases, and 12 bases lay in between. This CDR3 is built from 12 residues. Germline CDR1 and CDR2: SEHNR and FQNEAQ (reference sequence). The entirety of the isolated RNA underwent reverse transcription, so expressed TCRB transcripts were sequenced. Using immunoSEQ multiplex PCR, the repertoire was profiled, and TCRdb retains in-frame clones only, with some absent. The table has 600,000 to 750,000 clones, over 10% seen once. This sample is drawn from a study of beta chain features in type 1 diabetes. Study-level points and caveats: Fewer insertions but more deletions were seen at VDJ junctions in type 1 diabetes patients. Moderately but significantly shorter TCRB CDR3s were found in Type 1 diabetes patients in all four CD4+ subsets.

The sequenced sample consisted of naive CD4+ T cells from blood. The receptor was derived from a young man with type 1 diabetes. The chain has TRBV7-9 and TRBJ2-5; D not resolved. The CDR3 DNA reads TGTGCCAGCGGTCCTTTGCTGGAGACCCAGTACTTC. It codes for CASGPLLETQYF.